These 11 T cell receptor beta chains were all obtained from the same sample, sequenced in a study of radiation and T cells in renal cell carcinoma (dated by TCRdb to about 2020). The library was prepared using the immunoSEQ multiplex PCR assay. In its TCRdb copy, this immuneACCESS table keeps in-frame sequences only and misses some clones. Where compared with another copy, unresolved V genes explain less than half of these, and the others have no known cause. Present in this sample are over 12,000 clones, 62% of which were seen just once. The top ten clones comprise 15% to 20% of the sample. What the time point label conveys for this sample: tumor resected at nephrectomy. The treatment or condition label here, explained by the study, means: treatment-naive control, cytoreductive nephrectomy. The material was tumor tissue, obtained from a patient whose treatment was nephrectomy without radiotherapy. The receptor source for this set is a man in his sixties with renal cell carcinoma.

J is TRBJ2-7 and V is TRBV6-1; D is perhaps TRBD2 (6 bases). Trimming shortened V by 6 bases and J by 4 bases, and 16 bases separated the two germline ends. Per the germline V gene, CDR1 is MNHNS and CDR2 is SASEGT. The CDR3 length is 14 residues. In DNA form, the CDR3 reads TGTGCCAGCAGGGCCCCCTGGGGGGTATACGAGCAGTACTTC. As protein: CASRAPWGVYEQYF.

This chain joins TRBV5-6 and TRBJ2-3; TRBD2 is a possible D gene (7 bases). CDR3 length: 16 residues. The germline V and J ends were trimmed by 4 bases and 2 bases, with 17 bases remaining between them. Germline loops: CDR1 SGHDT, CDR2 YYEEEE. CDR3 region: CASSPGGPSYTDTQYF. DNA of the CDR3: TGTGCCAGCAGCCCCGGGGGGCCCAGTTACACAGATACGCAGTATTTT.

CDR3 sequence reads: CASSLERQETQYF. In DNA, the CDR3 is TGTGCCAGCAGCTTAGAACGGCAAGAGACCCAGTACTTC. J is TRBJ2-5 and V is TRBV13; D is uncertain. The CDR3 contains 13 residues. V lost 1 base and J 2 bases, leaving 5 bases between the germline ends. Germline CDR1 reads PRHDT; CDR2 reads FYEKMQ (reference sequence).

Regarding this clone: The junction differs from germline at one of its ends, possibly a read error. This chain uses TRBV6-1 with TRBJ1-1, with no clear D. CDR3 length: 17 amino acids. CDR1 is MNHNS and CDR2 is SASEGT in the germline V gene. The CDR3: CAISESPLARSNTEAFF. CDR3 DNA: TGTGCCATCAGTGAGTCCCCTTTGGCCAGGTCGAACACTGAAGCTTTCTTT.

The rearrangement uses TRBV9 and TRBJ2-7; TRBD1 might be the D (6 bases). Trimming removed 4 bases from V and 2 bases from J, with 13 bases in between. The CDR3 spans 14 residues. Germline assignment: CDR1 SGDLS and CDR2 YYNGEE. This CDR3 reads CASSSLDSPYEQYF. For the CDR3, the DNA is TGTGCCAGCAGCAGTTTGGACAGCCCCTACGAGCAGTACTTC. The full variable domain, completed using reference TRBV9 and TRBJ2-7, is DSGVTQTPKHLITATGQRVTLRCSPRSGDLSVYWYQQSLDQGLQFLIQYYNGEERAKGNILERFSAQQFPDLHSELNLSSLELGDSALYFCASSSLDSPYEQYFGPGTRLTVT.

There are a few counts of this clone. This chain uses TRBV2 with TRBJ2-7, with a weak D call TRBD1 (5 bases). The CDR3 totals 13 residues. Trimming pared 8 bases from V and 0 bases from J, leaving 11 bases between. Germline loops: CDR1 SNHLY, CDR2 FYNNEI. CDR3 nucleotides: TGTGCCAGCCGGGTCACAGGCTCCTACGAGCAGTACTTC. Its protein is CASRVTGSYEQYF. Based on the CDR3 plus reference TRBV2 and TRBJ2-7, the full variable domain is EPEVTQTPSHQVTQMGQEVILRCVPISNHLYFYWYRQILGQKVEFLVSFYNNEISEKSEIFDDQFSVERPDGSNFTLKIRSTKLEDSAMYFCASRVTGSYEQYFGPGTRLTVT.

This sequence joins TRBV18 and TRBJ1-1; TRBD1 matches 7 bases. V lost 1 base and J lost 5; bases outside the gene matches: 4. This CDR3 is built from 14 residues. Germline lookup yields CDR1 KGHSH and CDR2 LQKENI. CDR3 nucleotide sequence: TGTGCCAGCTCACCACAGCAGGGGGAGACTGAAGCTTTCTTT. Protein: CASSPQQGETEAFF. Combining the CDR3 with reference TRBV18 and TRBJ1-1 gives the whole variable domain NAGVMQNPRHLVRRRGQEARLRCSPMKGHSHVYWYRQLPEEGLKFMVYLQKENIIDESGMPKERFSAEFPKEGPSILRIQQVVRGDSAAYFCASSPQQGETEAFFGQGTRLTVV.

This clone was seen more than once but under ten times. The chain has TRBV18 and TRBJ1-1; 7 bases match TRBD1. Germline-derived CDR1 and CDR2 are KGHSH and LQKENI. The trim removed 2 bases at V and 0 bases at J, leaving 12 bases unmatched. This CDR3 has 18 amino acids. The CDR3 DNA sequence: TGTGCCAGCTCACCAATTAGCACAGGGGCCCAGCTGAACACTGAAGCTTTCTTT. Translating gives CASSPISTGAQLNTEAFF.

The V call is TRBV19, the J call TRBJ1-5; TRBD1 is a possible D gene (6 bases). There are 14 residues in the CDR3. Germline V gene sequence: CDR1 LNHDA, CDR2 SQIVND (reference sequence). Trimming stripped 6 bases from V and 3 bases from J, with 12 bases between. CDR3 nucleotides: TGTGCCAGTAGCCACGGACAGTTCAATCAGCCCCAGCATTTT. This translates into CASSHGQFNQPQHF.

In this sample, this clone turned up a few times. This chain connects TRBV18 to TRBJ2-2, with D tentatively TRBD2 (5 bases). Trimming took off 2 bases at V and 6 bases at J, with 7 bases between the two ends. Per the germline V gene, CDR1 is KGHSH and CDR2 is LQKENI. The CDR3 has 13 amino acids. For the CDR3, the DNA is TGTGCCAGCTCACCAATGAGGGCCGGGGAGCTGTTTTTT. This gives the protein CASSPMRAGELFF.

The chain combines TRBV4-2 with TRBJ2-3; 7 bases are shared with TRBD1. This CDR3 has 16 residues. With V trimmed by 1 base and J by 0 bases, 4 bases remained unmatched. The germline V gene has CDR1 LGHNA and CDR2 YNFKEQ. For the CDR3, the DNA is TGTGCCAGCAGCCAAGGTGAGGGGGCAAGCACAGATACGCAGTATTTT. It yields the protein CASSQGEGASTDTQYF.